Shown below are 23 T cell receptor beta chains from a single sample sequenced in a study of OX40 agonist ivuxolimab in advanced cancers. Some clones are missing from TCRdb's copy, which holds only in-frame ones; the method was immunoSEQ multiplex PCR. The table includes tens of thousands of clones, just under 80% detected once. The specimen comprised CD4+ or CD8+ T cells sorted from blood, sampled in a trial of the OX40 agonist ivuxolimab. All receptors come from an adult with an advanced solid tumor such as melanoma, head and neck, liver or kidney cancer.

J is TRBJ2-5 and V is TRBV21-1; TRBD1, the table's D call, lacks a check against the DNA. TRBV21-1 counts as a pseudogene. This CDR3 contains 15 residues. The CDR3 loop reads CASSSKDRGPETQYF. CDR3 in DNA: TGTGCCAGCAGCAGTAAGGACAGGGGGCCGGAGACCCAGTACTTC.

The chain uses TRBV27 and TRBJ2-7; no clear D. The germline gives CDR1 MNHEY, CDR2 SMNVEV (reference sequence). The CDR3 covers 11 residues. Deletions cut 6 bases from V and 7 bases from J, with 10 bases between. This chain's CDR3 is CASRASREQYF. CDR3 sequence (DNA): TGTGCCAGCAGAGCAAGTCGGGAGCAGTACTTC.

This clone showed up just a few times. The chain is built from TRBV5-6 and TRBJ2-5, with TRBD1 as a possible D gene (6 bases). CDR3 size: 15 residues. Germline V gives CDR1 SGHDT, CDR2 YYEEEE. Between the trimmed V and J ends, which lost 0 bases and 1 base, there was a span of 10 bases. The CDR3, as DNA: TGTGCCAGCAGCTTGGTAACAGGGACCCAAGAGACCCAGTACTTC. Protein sequence: CASSLVTGTQETQYF.

V and J are TRBV7-3 and TRBJ1-2; no firm D call. Germline loops: CDR1 SGHTA, CDR2 FQGTGA. Trimming removed 5 bases at V and 8 bases at J, with 15 bases between. This CDR3 has 13 amino acids. In DNA, the CDR3 is TGTGCCAGCAGCCGAACTACCTCGGGGGGCTACACCTTC. It yields the protein CASSRTTSGGYTF.

The J gene is TRBJ2-3, the V gene TRBV4-1, with D perhaps TRBD2 (6 bases). CDR1 is MGHRA, CDR2 YSYEKL, per germline. The V end was cut by 0 bases, the J end by 3 bases, with 16 bases between. The CDR3 covers 17 residues. CDR3 in amino acids: CASSQDRGRGTTDTQYF. DNA for the CDR3: TGCGCCAGCAGCCAAGATCGCGGGCGGGGAACGACAGATACGCAGTATTTT.

This rearrangement joins TRBV5-5 to TRBJ1-4; D might be TRBD1 (5 bases). Germline V gene data show CDR1 as SGHKS and CDR2 as YYEKEE (reference sequence). This CDR3 spans 15 amino acids. The V end lost 4 bases, the J end lost 3 bases, and 13 bases lay between the germline ends. CDR3 in DNA: TGTGCCAGCAGCGACGAGGGGACGGCTAATGAAAAACTGTTTTTT. Translating it yields CASSDEGTANEKLFF.

The chain joins TRBV10-3 to TRBJ1-5, with D maybe TRBD1 (5 bases). The CDR3 runs to 15 residues. Germline-derived CDR1 and CDR2 are ENHRY and SYGVKD. V lost 4 bases, J lost 4 bases, and 14 bases lay in between. As DNA, the CDR3 is TGTGCCATCAGTGGGTCGGGGCAGTCGAATCAGCCCCAGCATTTT. Protein sequence: CAISGSGQSNQPQHF.

In this sample, this clone turned up once. The J gene is TRBJ1-4, the V gene TRBV7-2; 7 nucleotides agree with TRBD1. The CDR3 is 18 amino acids. Per germline, CDR1 SGHTA and CDR2 FQGNSA. V dropped 5 bases and J dropped 6; count of bases not matched to a gene: 18. The CDR3 reads CASSQEPTGERVDEKLFF. CDR3 coding DNA: TGTGCCAGCAGCCAAGAGCCCACAGGGGAGCGGGTGGATGAAAAACTGTTTTTT.

The chain couples TRBV6-1 to TRBJ1-5; possible D gene TRBD1, 6 bases. The CDR3 length is 14 residues. Between the trimmed V and J ends, which lost 5 bases and 1 base, there was a span of 9 bases. CDR1 and CDR2 from the germline V gene are MNHNS and SASEGT. CDR3 region: CASSSQGSNQPQHF. For the CDR3, the DNA is TGTGCCAGCAGTTCTCAGGGGAGCAATCAGCCCCAGCATTTT.

The table lists this clone with a count of one. J is TRBJ2-1 and V is TRBV14; TRBD2 matches 12 bases. The germline V gene has CDR1 SGHDN and CDR2 FVKESK. V was clipped by 4 bases and J by 5 bases; unmatched bases: 3. The CDR3 extends over 15 amino acids. DNA of the CDR3: TGTGCCAGCAGCCCGCGGACTAGCGGGGACAATGAGCAGTTCTTC. This translates into CASSPRTSGDNEQFF.

V is TRBV19 and J is TRBJ1-4; possibly TRBD1 for D (5 bases). The V gene's germline CDR1 is LNHDA and CDR2 SQIVND (reference sequence). Trimming took off 7 bases at V and 7 bases at J, with 16 bases between the two ends. This CDR3 comprises 14 residues. The CDR3 region has the DNA TGTGCCAGTACCCGGGACCCTTCAACTGAAAAACTGTTTTTT. Its translation: CASTRDPSTEKLFF.

This clone has a handful of counts. The V gene is TRBV7-2, the J gene TRBJ2-2; D remains unclear. The CDR3 length is 14 residues. V was shortened by 2 bases and J by 1 base, with 5 bases between the two germline ends. CDR1 is SGHTA, CDR2 FQGNSA, per germline. CDR3 nucleotides: TGTGCCAGCAGCTTAAATCTGAACACCGGGGAGCTGTTTTTT. Its translation is CASSLNLNTGELFF.

The rearrangement links TRBV6-5 to TRBJ2-7; the match to TRBD1 covers 7 bases. The CDR3 is 12 amino acids. Germline trimming cut 6 bases from V and 3 bases from J; bases unmatched to any gene: 2. Germline values: CDR1 MNHEY, CDR2 SVGAGI. The CDR3 reads CASSRTGYEQYF. DNA for the CDR3: TGTGCCAGCAGCCGGACAGGCTACGAGCAGTACTTC.

The chain recombines TRBV27 with TRBJ2-7; TRBD1 aligns across 8 bases. V was clipped by 4 bases and J by 3 bases; unmatched bases: 11. Germline V gene lookup returns CDR1 MNHEY and CDR2 SMNVEV (reference sequence). The CDR3 has 16 amino acids. CDR3 loop: CASSSDRGWKGYEQYF. The CDR3 nucleotides are TGTGCCAGCAGTTCAGACAGGGGCTGGAAAGGCTACGAGCAGTACTTC.

In its sample, this clone was seen a few times. The chain has TRBV2 and TRBJ1-1; no clear D. V gave up 7 bases and J gave up 3 bases, with 9 bases separating them. The CDR3 has 12 residues. Germline V gives CDR1 SNHLY, CDR2 FYNNEI. Here the CDR3 reads CASKLQDTEAFF. The CDR3 region has the DNA TGTGCCAGCAAACTGCAGGACACTGAAGCTTTCTTT.

This clone was recorded once. The chain joins TRBV7-2 to TRBJ2-1; perhaps TRBD2 as D (5 bases). The CDR3 sequence is 13 residues long. Looked up from germline, CDR1 is SGHTA and CDR2 is FQGNSA. V was cut by 2 bases and J by 10 bases, with 12 bases left in between. In nucleotides, the CDR3 is TGTGCCAGCAGCTTATCGCTAGCAGGCGAGCAGTTCTTC. Translation: CASSLSLAGEQFF.

This rearrangement joins TRBV30 to TRBJ1-3; weak D call: TRBD1 (6 bases). CDR1 GTSNPN and CDR2 SVGIG come from the germline V gene (reference sequence). The CDR3 runs to 14 residues. Trimming removed 0 bases from V and 5 bases from J, with 11 bases in between. The CDR3 loop reads CAWSVGGARNTIYF. CDR3 nucleotide sequence: TGTGCCTGGAGTGTCGGGGGGGCTCGAAACACCATATATTTT.

This chain links TRBV6-5 with TRBJ2-6; D is unclear. Trimming stripped 2 bases from V and 2 bases from J, with 7 bases between. Germline V gene sequence: CDR1 MNHEY, CDR2 SVGAGI. This CDR3 contains 15 residues. The CDR3 loop reads CASSYTPAGANVLTF. The CDR3 coding sequence is TGTGCCAGCAGTTACACCCCGGCTGGGGCCAACGTCCTGACTTTC.

The chain joins TRBV27 to TRBJ2-6, with 7 bases matching TRBD1. Germline lookup yields CDR1 MNHEY and CDR2 SMNVEV (reference sequence). Unmatched junction bases numbered 4, after V lost 6 bases and J lost 2 bases. CDR3 size: 15 residues. CDR3 DNA sequence: TGTGCCAGCAGGCCCACAGGGGCTGGGGCCAACGTCCTGACTTTC. Translated, it gives CASRPTGAGANVLTF. The entire variable domain, with the rest obtained from reference TRBV27 and TRBJ2-6, is as follows: EAQVTQNPRYLITVTGKKLTVTCSQNMNHEYMSWYRQDPGLGLRQIYYSMNVEVTDKGDVPEGYKVSRKEKRNFPLILESPSPNQTSLYFCASRPTGAGANVLTFGAGSRLTVL.

This clone has only a few counts. V is TRBV19 and J is TRBJ2-3; D possibly corresponds to TRBD2 (5 bases). The CDR3 runs 16 residues. Germline V gene sequence: CDR1 LNHDA, CDR2 SQIVND (reference sequence). Deletions cut 3 bases from V and 0 bases from J, with 13 bases between. The CDR3 protein is CASSIYGVSSTDTQYF. In nucleotides, the CDR3 is TGTGCCAGTAGTATTTACGGGGTGTCAAGCACAGATACGCAGTATTTT. Full variable domain (missing parts from reference TRBV19 and TRBJ2-3): DGGITQSPKYLFRKEGQNVTLSCEQNLNHDAMYWYRQDPGQGLRLIYYSQIVNDFQKGDIAEGYSVSREKKESFPLTVTSAQKNPTAFYLCASSIYGVSSTDTQYFGPGTRLTVL.

In its sample, this clone was seen a few times. The genes are TRBV7-2 and TRBJ1-1; D call uncertain. Trimming pared 2 bases from V and 6 bases from J, leaving 7 bases between. CDR3 length: 12 amino acids. Germline CDR1 and CDR2: SGHTA and FQGNSA. This chain's CDR3 is CASSLIDPEAFF. The CDR3 bases are TGTGCCAGCAGCTTAATCGACCCTGAAGCTTTCTTT.

The CDR3 sequence: CSVDVGQGNQPQHF. The CDR3 DNA follows: TGCAGCGTTGACGTAGGGCAGGGCAATCAGCCCCAGCATTTT. J is TRBJ1-5 and V is TRBV29-1; D gene ambiguous. CDR3 length: 14 amino acids. Trimming removed 3 bases from V and 2 bases from J, with 11 bases in between. CDR1 and CDR2 from the germline V gene are SQVTM and ANQGSEA.

The chain combines TRBV2 with TRBJ1-4; 9 nucleotides agree with TRBD1. V shed 2 bases, J shed 0 bases, and the junction held 10 bases outside the gene matches. The length of the CDR3 is 19 residues. Germline CDR1 and CDR2: SNHLY and FYNNEI. This chain's CDR3 is CASSENLGQGSATNEKLFF. CDR3 DNA sequence: TGTGCCAGCAGTGAAAACCTTGGACAGGGGTCTGCAACTAATGAAAAACTGTTTTTT. The entire variable domain, with the rest obtained from reference TRBV2 and TRBJ1-4, is as follows: EPEVTQTPSHQVTQMGQEVILRCVPISNHLYFYWYRQILGQKVEFLVSFYNNEISEKSEIFDDQFSVERPDGSNFTLKIRSTKLEDSAMYFCASSENLGQGSATNEKLFFGSGTQLSVL.